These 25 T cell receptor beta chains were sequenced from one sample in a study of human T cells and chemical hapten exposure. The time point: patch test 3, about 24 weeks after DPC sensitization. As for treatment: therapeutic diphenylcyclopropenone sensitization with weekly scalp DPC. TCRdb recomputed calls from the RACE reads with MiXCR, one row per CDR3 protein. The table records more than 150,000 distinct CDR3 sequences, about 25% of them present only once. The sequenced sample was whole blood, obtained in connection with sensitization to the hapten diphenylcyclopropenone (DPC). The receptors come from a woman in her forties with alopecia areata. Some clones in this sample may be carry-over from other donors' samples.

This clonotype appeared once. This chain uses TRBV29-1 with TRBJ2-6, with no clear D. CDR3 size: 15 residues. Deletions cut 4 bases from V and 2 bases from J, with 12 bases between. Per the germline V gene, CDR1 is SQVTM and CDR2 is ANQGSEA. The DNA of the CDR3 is TGCAGCGTTGGCACGGGTACCGCTGGGGCCAACGTCCTGACTTTC. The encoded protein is CSVGTGTAGANVLTF.

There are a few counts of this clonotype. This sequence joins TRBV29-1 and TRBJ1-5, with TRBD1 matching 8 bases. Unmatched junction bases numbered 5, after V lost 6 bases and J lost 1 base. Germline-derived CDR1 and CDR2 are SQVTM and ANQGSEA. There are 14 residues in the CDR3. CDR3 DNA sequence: TGCAGCGTCACCAGGGGGCCGAGCAATCAGCCCCAGCATTTT. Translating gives CSVTRGPSNQPQHF.

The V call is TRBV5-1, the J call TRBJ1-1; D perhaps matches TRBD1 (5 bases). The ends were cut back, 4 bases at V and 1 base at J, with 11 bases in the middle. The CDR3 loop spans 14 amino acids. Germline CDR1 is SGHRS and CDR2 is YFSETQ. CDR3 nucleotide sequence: TGCGCCAGCAGCGGGACCACCCAGAACACTGAAGCTTTCTTT. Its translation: CASSGTTQNTEAFF. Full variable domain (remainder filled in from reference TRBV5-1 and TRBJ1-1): KAGVTQTPRYLIKTRGQQVTLSCSPISGHRSVSWYQQTPGQGLQFLFEYFSETQRNKGNFPGRFSGRQFSNSRSEMNVSTLELGDSALYLCASSGTTQNTEAFFGQGTRLTVV.

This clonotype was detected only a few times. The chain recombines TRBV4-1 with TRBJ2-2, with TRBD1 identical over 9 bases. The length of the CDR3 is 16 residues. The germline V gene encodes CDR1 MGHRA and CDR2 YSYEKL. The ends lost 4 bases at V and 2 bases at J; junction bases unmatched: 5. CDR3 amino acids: CASSPRTGENTGELFF. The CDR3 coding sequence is TGCGCCAGCAGCCCCAGGACAGGGGAAAACACCGGGGAGCTGTTTTTT.

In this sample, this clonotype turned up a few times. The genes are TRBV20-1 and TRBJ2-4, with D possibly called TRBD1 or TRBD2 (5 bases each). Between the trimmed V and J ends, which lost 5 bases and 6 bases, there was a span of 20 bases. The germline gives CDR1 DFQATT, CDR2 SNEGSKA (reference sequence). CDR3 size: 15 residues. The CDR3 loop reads CSAVPSEGYGNIQYF. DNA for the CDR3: TGCAGTGCTGTCCCGAGCGAGGGGTATGGAAACATTCAGTACTTC.

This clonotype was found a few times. The CDR3 region is CASSYSGKAYSYEQYF. The CDR3 region has the DNA TGTGCCAGCAGTTATTCAGGGAAAGCTTACTCCTACGAGCAGTACTTC. The rearrangement uses TRBV6-2 or TRBV6-3 and TRBJ2-7; D perhaps matches TRBD1 (5 bases). The CDR3 extends over 16 amino acids. The ends were cut back, 3 bases at V and 0 bases at J, with 15 bases in the middle. Germline assignment: CDR1 MNHEY and CDR2 SVGEGT.

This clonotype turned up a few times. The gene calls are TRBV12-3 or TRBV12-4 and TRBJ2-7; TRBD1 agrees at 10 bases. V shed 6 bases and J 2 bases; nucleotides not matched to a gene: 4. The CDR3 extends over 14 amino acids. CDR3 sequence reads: CASRTGGTTYEQYF. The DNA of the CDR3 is TGTGCCAGCAGGACAGGGGGCACAACCTACGAGCAGTACTTC.

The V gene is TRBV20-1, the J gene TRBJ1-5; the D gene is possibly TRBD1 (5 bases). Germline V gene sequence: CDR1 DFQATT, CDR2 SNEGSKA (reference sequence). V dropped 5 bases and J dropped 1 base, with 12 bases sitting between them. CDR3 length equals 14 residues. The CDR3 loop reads CSARQGGSNQPQHF. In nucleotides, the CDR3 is TGCAGTGCTCGCCAGGGAGGGAGCAATCAGCCCCAGCATTTT.

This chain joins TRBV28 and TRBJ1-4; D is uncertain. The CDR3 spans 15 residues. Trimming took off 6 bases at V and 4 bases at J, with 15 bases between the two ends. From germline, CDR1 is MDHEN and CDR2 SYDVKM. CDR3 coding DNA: TGTGCCAGCAGGGGGATCCGGGCCTATAATGAAAAACTGTTTTTT. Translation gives CASRGIRAYNEKLFF.

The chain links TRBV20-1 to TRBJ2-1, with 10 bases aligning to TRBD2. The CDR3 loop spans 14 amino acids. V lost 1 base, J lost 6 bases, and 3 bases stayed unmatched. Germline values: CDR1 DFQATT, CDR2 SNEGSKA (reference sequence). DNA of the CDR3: TGCAGTGCTAGAGTCCTAGCGGGAGTCAATGAGCAGTTCTTC. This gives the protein CSARVLAGVNEQFF.

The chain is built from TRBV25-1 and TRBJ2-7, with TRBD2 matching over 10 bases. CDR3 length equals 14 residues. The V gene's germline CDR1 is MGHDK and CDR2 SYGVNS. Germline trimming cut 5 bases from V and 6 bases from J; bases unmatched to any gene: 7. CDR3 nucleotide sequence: TGTGCCAGCAGTCAAGCGGGAGGGCCGACCGAGCAGTACTTC. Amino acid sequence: CASSQAGGPTEQYF.

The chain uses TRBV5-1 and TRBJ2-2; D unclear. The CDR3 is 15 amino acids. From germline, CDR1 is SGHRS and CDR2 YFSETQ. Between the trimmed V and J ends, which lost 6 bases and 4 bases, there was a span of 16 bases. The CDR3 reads CASTARKTSTGELFF. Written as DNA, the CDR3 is TGCGCCAGCACCGCAAGAAAGACTTCCACCGGGGAGCTGTTTTTT.

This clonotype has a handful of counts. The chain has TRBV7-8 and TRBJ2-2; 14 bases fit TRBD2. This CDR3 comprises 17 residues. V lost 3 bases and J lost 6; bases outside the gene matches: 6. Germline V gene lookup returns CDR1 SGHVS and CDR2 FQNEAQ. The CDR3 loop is CASSFAGTSGSSGELFF. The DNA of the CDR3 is TGTGCCAGCAGCTTTGCCGGGACTAGCGGGAGCTCCGGGGAGCTGTTTTTT.

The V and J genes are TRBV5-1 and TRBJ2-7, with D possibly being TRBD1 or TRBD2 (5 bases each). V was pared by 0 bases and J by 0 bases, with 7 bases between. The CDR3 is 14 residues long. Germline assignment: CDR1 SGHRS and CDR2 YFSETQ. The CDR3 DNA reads TGCGCCAGCAGCTTGGCTGGGACCTCCTACGAGCAGTACTTC. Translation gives CASSLAGTSYEQYF.

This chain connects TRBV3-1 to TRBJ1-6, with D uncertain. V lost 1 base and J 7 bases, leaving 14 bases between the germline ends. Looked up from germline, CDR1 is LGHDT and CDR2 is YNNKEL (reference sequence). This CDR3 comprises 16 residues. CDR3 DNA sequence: TGTGCCAGCAGCCAAGTTGTGGGCGGCGAAAATTCACCCCTCCACTTT. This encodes CASSQVVGGENSPLHF.

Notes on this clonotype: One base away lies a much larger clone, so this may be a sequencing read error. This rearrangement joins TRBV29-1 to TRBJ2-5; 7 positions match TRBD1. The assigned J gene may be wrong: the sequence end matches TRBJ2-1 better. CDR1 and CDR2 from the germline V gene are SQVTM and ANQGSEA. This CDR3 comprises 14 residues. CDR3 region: CSVVPGQSQETQFF. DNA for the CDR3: TGCAGCGTCGTCCCGGGACAGTCACAAGAGACCCAGTTCTTC.

CDR3 sequence reads: CASSDQAERELFF. CDR3 in DNA: TGTGCCAGCAGTGACCAGGCTGAGCGGGAGCTGTTTTTT. The chain joins TRBV6-2 or TRBV6-3 to TRBJ2-2, with D unclear. V was trimmed by 5 bases and J by 9 bases, leaving 13 bases between them. The CDR3 loop spans 13 amino acids. CDR1 MNHEY and CDR2 SVGEGT come from the germline V gene.

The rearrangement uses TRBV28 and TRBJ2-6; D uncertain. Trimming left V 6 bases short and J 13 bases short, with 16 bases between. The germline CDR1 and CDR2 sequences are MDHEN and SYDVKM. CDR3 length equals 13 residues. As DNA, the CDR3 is TGTGCCAGCAGCTGGGCCTCCTTAAGTGTCCTGACTTTC. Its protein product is CASSWASLSVLTF. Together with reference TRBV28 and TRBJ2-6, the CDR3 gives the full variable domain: DVKVTQSSRYLVKRTGEKVFLECVQDMDHENMFWYRQDPGLGLRLIYFSYDVKMKEKGDIPEGYSVSREKKERFSLILESASTNQTSMYLCASSWASLSVLTFGAGSRLTVL.

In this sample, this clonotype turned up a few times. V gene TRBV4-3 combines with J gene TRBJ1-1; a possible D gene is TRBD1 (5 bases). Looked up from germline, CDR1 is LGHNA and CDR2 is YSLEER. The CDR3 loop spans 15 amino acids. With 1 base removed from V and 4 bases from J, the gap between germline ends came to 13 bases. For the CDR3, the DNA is TGCGCCAGCAGCCAAGCCCCAGGGTTGGGCACTGAAGCTTTCTTT. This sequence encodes CASSQAPGLGTEAFF.

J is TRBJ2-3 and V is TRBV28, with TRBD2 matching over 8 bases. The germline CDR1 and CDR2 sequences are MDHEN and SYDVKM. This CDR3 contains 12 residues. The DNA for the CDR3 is TGTGCGGCGGGAGGAGGAACAGATACGCAGTATTTT. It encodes CAAGGGTDTQYF.

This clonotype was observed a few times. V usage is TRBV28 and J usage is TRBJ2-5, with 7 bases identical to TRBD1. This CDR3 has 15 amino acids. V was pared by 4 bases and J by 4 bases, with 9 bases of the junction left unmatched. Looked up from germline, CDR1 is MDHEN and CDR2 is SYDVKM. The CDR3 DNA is TGTGCCAGCAGTTACCTCCTCACAGGGGCAGAGACCCAGTACTTC. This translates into CASSYLLTGAETQYF. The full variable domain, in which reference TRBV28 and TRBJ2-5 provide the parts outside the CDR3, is DVKVTQSSRYLVKRTGEKVFLECVQDMDHENMFWYRQDPGLGLRLIYFSYDVKMKEKGDIPEGYSVSREKKERFSLILESASTNQTSMYLCASSYLLTGAETQYFGPGTRLLVL.

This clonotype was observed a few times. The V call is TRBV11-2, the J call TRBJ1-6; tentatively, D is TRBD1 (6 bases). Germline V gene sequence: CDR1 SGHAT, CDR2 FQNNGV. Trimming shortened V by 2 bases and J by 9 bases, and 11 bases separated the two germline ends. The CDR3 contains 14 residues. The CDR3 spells CASSLLTGPSPLHF. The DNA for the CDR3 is TGTGCCAGCAGCTTATTGACAGGACCTTCACCCCTCCACTTT. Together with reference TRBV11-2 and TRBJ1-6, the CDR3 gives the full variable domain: EAGVAQSPRYKIIEKRQSVAFWCNPISGHATLYWYQQILGQGPKLLIQFQNNGVVDDSQLPKDRFSAERLKGVDSTLKIQPAKLEDSAVYLCASSLLTGPSPLHFGNGTRLTVT.

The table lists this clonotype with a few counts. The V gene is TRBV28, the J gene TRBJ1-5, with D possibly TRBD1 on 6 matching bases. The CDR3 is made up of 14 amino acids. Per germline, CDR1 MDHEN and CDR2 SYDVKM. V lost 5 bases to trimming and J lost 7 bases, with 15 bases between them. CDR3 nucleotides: TGTGCCAGCAGTGCCTACAGGGAGGGGCAGCCCCAGCATTTT. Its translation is CASSAYREGQPQHF. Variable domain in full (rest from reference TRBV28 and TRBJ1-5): DVKVTQSSRYLVKRTGEKVFLECVQDMDHENMFWYRQDPGLGLRLIYFSYDVKMKEKGDIPEGYSVSREKKERFSLILESASTNQTSMYLCASSAYREGQPQHFGDGTRLSIL.

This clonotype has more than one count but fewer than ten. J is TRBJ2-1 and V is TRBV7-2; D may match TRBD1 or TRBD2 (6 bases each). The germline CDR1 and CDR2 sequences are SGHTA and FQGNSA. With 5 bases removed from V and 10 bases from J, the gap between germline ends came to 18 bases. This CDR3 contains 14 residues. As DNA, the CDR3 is TGTGCCAGCAGCGCGCGGGACACTGGCCGGGAGCAGTTCTTC. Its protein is CASSARDTGREQFF.

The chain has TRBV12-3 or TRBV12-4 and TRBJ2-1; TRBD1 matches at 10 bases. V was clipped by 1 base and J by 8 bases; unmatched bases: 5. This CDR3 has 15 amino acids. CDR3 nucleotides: TGTGCCAGCAGTTTAGAGACAGGGGGCCTGGATGAGCAGTTCTTC. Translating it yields CASSLETGGLDEQFF.